A single sample gave rise to the 31 T cell receptor beta chains below, sequenced in a study of T cell responses to AZD1222 COVID-19 vaccine. The data were produced by immunoSEQ multiplex PCR, yet TCRdb's version contains in-frame clones alone and is incomplete. The sample shows 150,000 or so clones, about 91% of them seen only once. The sample consisted of peripheral blood, taken 28 days after the second AZD1222 dose. Source of these receptors: an adult who received the AZD1222 COVID-19 vaccine.

CDR3 loop: CAWRSPRNTEAFF. In DNA, the CDR3 is TGTGCCTGGAGAAGTCCGAGGAACACTGAAGCTTTCTTT. The V and J genes are TRBV30 and TRBJ1-1, with D uncertain. V was clipped by 3 bases and J by 1 base, with 9 bases between them. This CDR3 comprises 13 residues. Per germline, CDR1 GTSNPN and CDR2 SVGIG (reference sequence). The variable domain in full, with the rest retrieved from reference TRBV30 and TRBJ1-1, is SQTIHQWPATLVQPVGSPLSLECTVEGTSNPNLYWYRQAAGRGLQLLFYSVGIGQISSEVPQNLSASRPQDRQFILSSKKLLLSDSGFYLCAWRSPRNTEAFFGQGTRLTVV.

CDR3 residues: CASSPPWTGLNTEAFF. CDR3 coding DNA: TGTGCCAGCTCACCGCCCTGGACAGGATTGAACACTGAAGCTTTCTTT. The chain has TRBV18 and TRBJ1-1; 7 nucleotides agree with TRBD1. Germline V gives CDR1 KGHSH, CDR2 LQKENI. After removal of 3 bases from V and 0 bases from J, the junction contained 7 bases not matched to a gene. The CDR3 length is 16 residues.

The chain couples TRBV14 to TRBJ1-1; perhaps TRBD1 as D (6 bases). Germline assignment: CDR1 SGHDN and CDR2 FVKESK. Trimming removed 0 bases from V and 4 bases from J, with 12 bases in between. The CDR3 is 15 amino acids. CDR3: CASSQESGGGTEAFF. The CDR3 bases are TGTGCCAGCAGCCAAGAATCAGGAGGGGGCACTGAAGCTTTCTTT.

This sequence joins TRBV5-6 and TRBJ2-1; perhaps D is TRBD1 or TRBD2 (5 bases each). The ends were cut back, 0 bases at V and 8 bases at J, with 18 bases in the middle. The CDR3 has 16 residues. Germline loops: CDR1 SGHDT, CDR2 YYEEEE. As DNA, the CDR3 is TGTGCCAGCAGCTTGGCGGGACCCAGGCCGAAGTATGAGCAGTTCTTC. Translating gives CASSLAGPRPKYEQFF.

V usage is TRBV20-1 and J usage is TRBJ2-7, with 7 nucleotides matching TRBD1. Trimming took 3 bases from V and 6 from J; bases not matched to a gene: 2. There are 11 residues in the CDR3. Germline CDR1 is DFQATT and CDR2 is SNEGSKA (reference sequence). The CDR3: CSARTGREQYF. The CDR3 DNA follows: TGCAGTGCTAGGACAGGGCGCGAGCAGTACTTC.

The rearrangement joins TRBV4-3 to TRBJ2-7; 9 bases map to TRBD2. Germline V CDR1 and CDR2: LGHNA, YSLEER. V shed 1 base, J shed 2 bases, and the junction held 6 bases outside the gene matches. CDR3 length: 16 residues. The CDR3 loop reads CASSQGVAGVPYEQYF. CDR3 DNA sequence: TGCGCCAGCAGCCAAGGGGTAGCGGGAGTTCCCTACGAGCAGTACTTC.

The gene calls are TRBV27 and TRBJ1-2; D possibly corresponds to TRBD1 (5 bases). The V end lost 3 bases, the J end lost 5 bases, and 16 bases lay between the germline ends. This CDR3 region has 15 residues. From germline, CDR1 is MNHEY and CDR2 SMNVEV (reference sequence). The CDR3 here is CASSLAPHRRYGYTF. CDR3 DNA sequence: TGTGCCAGCAGTTTGGCTCCCCACAGGCGGTATGGCTACACCTTC.

This chain uses TRBV7-2 with TRBJ2-5; 13 bases match TRBD2. The V gene end was trimmed by 1 base and the J gene end by 4 bases; junction bases not matched to a gene: 3. CDR1 is SGHTA, CDR2 FQGNSA, per germline. The CDR3 has 16 amino acids. The CDR3 bases are TGTGCCAGCAGCTTAGGACTAGCGGGAGGTAGAGAGACCCAGTACTTC. This translates into CASSLGLAGGRETQYF. Full variable domain (outside the CDR3, taken from reference TRBV7-2 and TRBJ2-5): GAGVSQSPSNKVTEKGKDVELRCDPISGHTALYWYRQSLGQGLEFLIYFQGNSAPDKSGLPSDRFSAERTGGSVSTLTIQRTQQEDSAVYLCASSLGLAGGRETQYFGPGTRLLVL.

The chain has TRBV3-1 (or the pseudogene TRBV3-2) and TRBJ1-2; D gene unclear. The CDR3 is made up of 12 amino acids. Trimming pared 4 bases from V and 3 bases from J, leaving 6 bases between. Looked up from germline, CDR1 is LGHDT and CDR2 is YNNKEL (reference sequence). The CDR3 sequence: CASSLGYYGYTF. As DNA, the CDR3 is TGTGCCAGCAGCCTCGGCTACTATGGCTACACCTTC.

This chain connects TRBV7-2 to TRBJ1-2; D gene uncertain. Germline V gene lookup returns CDR1 SGHTA and CDR2 FQGNSA. The CDR3 extends over 13 amino acids. With 2 bases removed from V and 6 bases from J, the gap between germline ends came to 10 bases. CDR3 protein: CASSLWPGNGYTF. The CDR3 nucleotides read TGTGCCAGCAGCTTATGGCCAGGAAATGGCTACACCTTC. The variable domain in full, with the rest retrieved from reference TRBV7-2 and TRBJ1-2, is GAGVSQSPSNKVTEKGKDVELRCDPISGHTALYWYRQSLGQGLEFLIYFQGNSAPDKSGLPSDRFSAERTGGSVSTLTIQRTQQEDSAVYLCASSLWPGNGYTFGSGTRLTVV.

The chain recombines TRBV18 with TRBJ1-1, with a tentative D call TRBD1 (5 bases). Trimming cost V 3 bases and J 5 bases, with 22 bases left between them. The CDR3 length is 17 residues. In germline, CDR1 is KGHSH, CDR2 LQKENI. The chain's CDR3 is CASSPLSPGGVNTEAFF. CDR3 bases: TGTGCCAGCTCACCCCTCTCCCCGGGGGGGGTTAATACTGAAGCTTTCTTT.

A single count supports this clone. The chain carries TRBV5-4 and TRBJ2-7; D call uncertain. The CDR3 runs 15 residues. The germline V gene encodes CDR1 SGHNT and CDR2 YYREEE (reference sequence). The germline V and J ends were trimmed by 4 bases and 2 bases, with 16 bases remaining between them. The CDR3 here is CASSNDLFTPYEQYF. CDR3 in DNA: TGTGCCAGCAGCAACGACCTCTTCACCCCCTACGAGCAGTACTTC.

The CDR3 DNA is TGTGCCAGCAGCTTAGCGGGACGGACAGGGAGCTCCTATAATTCACCCCTCCACTTT. It specifies CASSLAGRTGSSYNSPLHF. The chain combines TRBV7-2 with TRBJ1-6, with 8 bases aligning to TRBD1. Per germline, CDR1 SGHTA and CDR2 FQGNSA. V dropped 0 bases and J dropped 0; count of bases not matched to a gene: 7. This CDR3 has 19 residues.

This chain connects TRBV11-2 to TRBJ2-1, with 7 bases aligning to TRBD1. V trimming: 5 bases; J trimming: 7 bases; junction bases outside the gene matches: 14. Germline V gene data show CDR1 as SGHAT and CDR2 as FQNNGV. This CDR3 spans 16 amino acids. CDR3 amino acids: CASSPLPGQKFNEQFF. CDR3 in DNA: TGTGCCAGCAGCCCACTTCCGGGACAGAAATTTAATGAGCAGTTCTTC. Full variable domain (outside the CDR3, taken from reference TRBV11-2 and TRBJ2-1): EAGVAQSPRYKIIEKRQSVAFWCNPISGHATLYWYQQILGQGPKLLIQFQNNGVVDDSQLPKDRFSAERLKGVDSTLKIQPAKLEDSAVYLCASSPLPGQKFNEQFFGPGTRLTVL.

V gene TRBV21-1 combines with J gene TRBJ1-4; the table's TRBD1 call for D was not verified on the DNA. TRBV21-1 is shown as a pseudogene. The CDR3 has 14 residues. CDR3: CASSKGQENEKLFF. For the CDR3, the DNA is TGTGCCAGCAGCAAAGGACAGGAGAATGAAAAACTGTTTTTT.

This clone was counted ten times or more. This sequence joins TRBV10-3 and TRBJ1-5, with D possibly TRBD1 on 5 matching bases. Germline assignment: CDR1 ENHRY and CDR2 SYGVKD. The ends were cut back, 3 bases at V and 3 bases at J, with 21 bases in the middle. The CDR3 totals 18 residues. DNA of the CDR3: TGTGCCATCAGTGACTACCCCCGAGGCAGGGATACCAATCAGCCCCAGCATTTT. Amino acid sequence: CAISDYPRGRDTNQPQHF.

The chain combines TRBV3-1 (or the pseudogene TRBV3-2) with TRBJ2-7; D is unclear. V was pared by 0 bases and J by 0 bases, with 30 bases between. This CDR3 contains 22 residues. In germline, CDR1 is LGHDT, CDR2 YNNKEL (reference sequence). The CDR3 sequence: CASSQDINFAPLKQISSYEQYF. CDR3 sequence (DNA): TGTGCCAGCAGCCAAGACATTAATTTCGCCCCCCTCAAACAGATCTCCTCCTACGAGCAGTACTTC.

This clone was seen a single time. The chain uses TRBV5-4 and TRBJ1-1; 8 positions match TRBD1. J was trimmed by 6 bases and V by 4 bases; bases with no gene match: 14. This CDR3 is 16 amino acids long. CDR1 and CDR2 (germline): SGHNT, YYREEE (reference sequence). The CDR3 reads CASSLMTGDLPPEAFF. In nucleotides, the CDR3 is TGTGCCAGCAGCCTCATGACAGGGGACCTACCCCCTGAAGCTTTCTTT.

This clone was recorded once. J is TRBJ2-2 and V is TRBV27; TRBD2 is a possible D gene (5 bases). Germline lookup yields CDR1 MNHEY and CDR2 SMNVEV (reference sequence). The CDR3 sequence is 15 residues long. The V gene lost 4 bases and the J gene lost 1 base, with 10 bases spanning the gap. The CDR3 region has the DNA TGTGCCAGCAGTTCTAACCGGGGGAACACCGGGGAGCTGTTTTTT. It codes for CASSSNRGNTGELFF.

This rearrangement joins TRBV18 to TRBJ1-1, with D possibly matching TRBD1 (5 bases). Germline CDR1 and CDR2: KGHSH and LQKENI. V dropped 3 bases and J dropped 4 bases, with 12 bases sitting between them. The CDR3 is 14 residues long. The CDR3 reads CASSPGAGSTEAFF. The DNA of the CDR3 is TGTGCCAGCTCACCTGGGGCCGGCAGCACTGAAGCTTTCTTT.

This clone has at least ten counts. The V and J genes are TRBV24-1 and TRBJ1-2; the D is unclear. The CDR3 contains 13 residues. Trimming removed 8 bases at V and 8 bases at J, with 17 bases between. The germline V gene has CDR1 KGHDR and CDR2 SFDVKD. The CDR3 DNA sequence: TGTGCCACCACGCCGGGCCCCAAAGGCGGCTACACCTTC. It yields the protein CATTPGPKGGYTF.

The V gene is TRBV19, the J gene TRBJ2-3; 10 bases are shared with TRBD2. Germline CDR1 LNHDA, CDR2 SQIVND (reference sequence). V lost 1 base to trimming and J lost 4 bases; unmatched junction nucleotides: 2. The CDR3 is 15 residues long. CDR3 nucleotides: TGTGCCAGTAGTATAGGAGCGGGAGGGGCAGATACGCAGTATTTT. This codes for CASSIGAGGADTQYF.

V usage is TRBV3-1 (or the pseudogene TRBV3-2) and J usage is TRBJ1-5; D unresolved. The CDR3 covers 13 residues. Trimming shortened V by 1 base and J by 7 bases, and 8 bases separated the two germline ends. Germline V gives CDR1 LGHDT, CDR2 YNNKEL (reference sequence). The CDR3 DNA reads as TGTGCCAGCAGCCAAGCCACGGCACAGCCCCAGCATTTT. Amino acid sequence: CASSQATAQPQHF.

The genes are TRBV5-4 and TRBJ1-6; the D gene is possibly TRBD1 (6 bases). Germline V lookup: CDR1 SGHNT, CDR2 YYREEE (reference sequence). Trimming took 4 bases from V and 10 from J, leaving 15 bases between them. The CDR3 loop spans 14 amino acids. The CDR3 loop is CASSPVNRASPLHF. The CDR3 DNA reads TGTGCCAGCAGCCCAGTCAACAGGGCATCACCCCTCCACTTT.

The chain recombines TRBV11-3 with TRBJ1-2; 7 bases line up with TRBD1. Germline V gene sequence: CDR1 SGHNT, CDR2 YENEEA. The CDR3 runs to 15 residues. V lost 5 bases to trimming and J lost 2 bases; unmatched junction nucleotides: 8. The CDR3 sequence: CASSPRQGENYGYTF. The CDR3 DNA follows: TGTGCCAGCAGCCCTAGACAGGGCGAAAACTATGGCTACACCTTC.

The gene calls are TRBV7-9 and TRBJ1-2, with D hard to call. V was clipped by 1 base and J by 0 bases, with 6 bases between them. Germline CDR1 is SEHNR and CDR2 is FQNEAQ (reference sequence). The CDR3 length is 14 residues. In nucleotides, the CDR3 is TGTGCCAGCAGCTTAGGAGGAGCTAACTATGGCTACACCTTC. This sequence encodes CASSLGGANYGYTF. Using reference TRBV7-9 and TRBJ1-2 for the parts outside the CDR3, the full variable domain is DTGVSQNPRHKITKRGQNVTFRCDPISEHNRLYWYRQTLGQGPEFLTYFQNEAQLEKSRLLSDRFSAERPKGSFSTLEIQRTEQGDSAMYLCASSLGGANYGYTFGSGTRLTVV.

This clone was counted once. Different DNA sequences within this sample yield the same CDR3. For the CDR3, the DNA is TGCAGCGTTGTGCGGGGAGCCCTCACCGGGGAGCTGTTTTTT. It yields the protein CSVVRGALTGELFF. The V and J genes are TRBV29-1 and TRBJ2-2; tentative D call: TRBD2 (6 bases). Between the trimmed V and J ends, which lost 4 bases and 4 bases, there was a span of 13 bases. This CDR3 has 14 residues. Germline loops: CDR1 SQVTM, CDR2 ANQGSEA.

The rearrangement uses TRBV7-2 and TRBJ1-1; no firm D call. This CDR3 is 15 amino acids long. Per the germline V gene, CDR1 is SGHTA and CDR2 is FQGNSA. V dropped 0 bases and J dropped 1 base, with 9 bases sitting between them. The CDR3 loop is CASSLAGGPNTEAFF. The CDR3 nucleotides read TGTGCCAGCAGCTTAGCCGGCGGACCGAACACTGAAGCTTTCTTT. Using reference TRBV7-2 and TRBJ1-1 for the parts outside the CDR3, the full variable domain is GAGVSQSPSNKVTEKGKDVELRCDPISGHTALYWYRQSLGQGLEFLIYFQGNSAPDKSGLPSDRFSAERTGGSVSTLTIQRTQQEDSAVYLCASSLAGGPNTEAFFGQGTRLTVV.

The V gene is TRBV7-3, the J gene TRBJ2-3; D is uncertain. V was pared by 4 bases and J by 3 bases, with 17 bases between. Germline loops: CDR1 SGHTA, CDR2 FQGTGA. CDR3 length equals 16 residues. The CDR3 DNA is TGTGCCAGCAGCTCCCCCGCTGGCCCCAGGACAGATACGCAGTATTTT. Its protein is CASSSPAGPRTDTQYF.

The J gene is TRBJ1-2, the V gene TRBV7-9; D not resolved. CDR1 and CDR2 (germline): SEHNR, FQNEAQ (reference sequence). The V end was cut by 5 bases, the J end by 4 bases, with 20 bases between. The CDR3 has 16 residues. CDR3 protein: CASSPSEATWGYGYTF. The CDR3 nucleotides read TGTGCCAGCAGCCCATCAGAGGCGACCTGGGGCTATGGCTACACCTTC.

This chain connects TRBV21-1 to TRBJ2-5; TRBD2 is the table's D call and was not checked against the DNA. TRBV21-1 is a known pseudogene. This CDR3 is built from 19 residues. CDR3 in amino acids: CASSKEAVAGGPAQETQYF. The CDR3 DNA is TGTGCCAGCAGCAAAGAGGCGGTAGCGGGGGGGCCGGCCCAAGAGACCCAGTACTTC.